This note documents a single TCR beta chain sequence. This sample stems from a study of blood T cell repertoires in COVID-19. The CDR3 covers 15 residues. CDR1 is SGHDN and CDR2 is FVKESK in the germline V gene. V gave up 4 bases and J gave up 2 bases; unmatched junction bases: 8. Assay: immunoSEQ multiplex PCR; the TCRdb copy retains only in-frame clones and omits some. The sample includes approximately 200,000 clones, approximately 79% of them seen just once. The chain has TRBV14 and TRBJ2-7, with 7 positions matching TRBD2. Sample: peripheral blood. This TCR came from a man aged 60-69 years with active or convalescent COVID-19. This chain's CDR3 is CASSPHTGGTYEQYF. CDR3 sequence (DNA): TGTGCCAGCAGCCCGCATACGGGAGGCACCTACGAGCAGTACTTC.